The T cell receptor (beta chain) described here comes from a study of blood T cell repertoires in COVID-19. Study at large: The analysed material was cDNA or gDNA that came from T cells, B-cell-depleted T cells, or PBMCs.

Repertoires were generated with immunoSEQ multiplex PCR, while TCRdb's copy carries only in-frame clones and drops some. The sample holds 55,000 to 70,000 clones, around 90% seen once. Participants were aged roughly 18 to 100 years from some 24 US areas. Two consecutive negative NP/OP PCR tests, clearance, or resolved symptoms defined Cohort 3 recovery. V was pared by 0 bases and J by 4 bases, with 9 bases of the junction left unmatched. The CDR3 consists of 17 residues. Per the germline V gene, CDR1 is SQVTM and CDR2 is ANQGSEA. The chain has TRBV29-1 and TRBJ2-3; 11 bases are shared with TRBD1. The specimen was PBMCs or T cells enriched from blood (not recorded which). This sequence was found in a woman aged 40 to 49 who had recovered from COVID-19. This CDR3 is CSVEDRQGQGGPDTQYF. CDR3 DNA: TGCAGCGTTGAAGATCGTCAGGGACAGGGGGGTCCAGATACGCAGTATTTT.